This TCR beta chain was sequenced in a study of blood T cell repertoires in COVID-19. Looking at the study overall: Researchers got acute and convalescent COVID-19 samples from the United States, Italy and Spain.

TCRdb's table, derived via immunoSEQ multiplex PCR, lists solely in-frame clones and lacks some. The table records under 70,000 clones, about nine tenths of them present only once. The clonotype comes from a human donor with active COVID-19. The donor label of this sample is uncertain. Source material: peripheral blood.

CDR3: CASSLVGAGQPQHF. CDR3 in DNA: TGTGCCAGCAGCTTAGTAGGGGCAGGTCAGCCCCAGCATTTT. The V and J genes are TRBV7-9 and TRBJ1-5; TRBD1 might be the D (5 bases). Germline V gives CDR1 SEHNR, CDR2 FQNEAQ (reference sequence). The CDR3 spans 14 residues. V was cut by 1 base and J by 6 bases, with 10 bases left in between. The full variable domain, completed using reference TRBV7-9 and TRBJ1-5, is DTGVSQNPRHKITKRGQNVTFRCDPISEHNRLYWYRQTLGQGPEFLTYFQNEAQLEKSRLLSDRFSAERPKGSFSTLEIQRTEQGDSAMYLCASSLVGAGQPQHFGDGTRLSIL.